This record concerns one TCR beta chain sequence. The antigen is not known. Treatment: oral pan-JAK inhibitor, 5-10 mg twice daily. The record originates from a study of CD8+ T cells in alopecia areata. Overall study context: Each of the treated patients was given oral tofacitinib, 5 to 10 mg twice daily, for moderate-to-severe alopecia areata. Severity scoring for treated patients was based on the percentage of affected scalp area.

The CDR3 covers 17 residues. V was shortened by 4 bases and J by 12 bases, with 32 bases between the two germline ends. The germline V gene has CDR1 SGHRS and CDR2 YFSETQ. Investigators isolated RNA and reverse transcribed it into cDNA to act as the sequencing template. The protocol was immunoSEQ multiplex PCR, while the TCRdb copy is restricted to in-frame clones and leaves out a portion. The repertoire has approximately 160,000 clones, approximately 62% of them found once; the top ten carry 14%. Findings and caveats of the study: Tofacitinib delivered significant drops in scalp clonality and in expanded CD8+ clones among the top 100.

The origin of this receptor is a human donor with alopecia areata. This chain joins TRBV5-1 and TRBJ2-7; D is possibly TRBD2 (7 bases). The sample here was CD4+ T cells sorted from blood, taken at week 24, from a patient treated with tofacitinib. The CDR3 DNA reads TGCGCCAGCAGCGGGGGGGCTAGCGGAGATTTATTCCGACGACGGTACTTC. Amino acids: CASSGGASGDLFRRRYF.